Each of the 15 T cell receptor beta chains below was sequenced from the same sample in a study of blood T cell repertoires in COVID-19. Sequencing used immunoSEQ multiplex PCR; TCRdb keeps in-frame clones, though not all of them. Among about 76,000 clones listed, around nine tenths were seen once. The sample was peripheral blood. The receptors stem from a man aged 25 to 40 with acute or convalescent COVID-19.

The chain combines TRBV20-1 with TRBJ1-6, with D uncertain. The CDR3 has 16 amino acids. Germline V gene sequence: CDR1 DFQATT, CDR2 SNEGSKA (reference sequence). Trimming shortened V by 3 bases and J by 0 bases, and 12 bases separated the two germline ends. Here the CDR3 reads CSASKVVSSYNSPLHF. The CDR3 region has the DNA TGCAGTGCTAGTAAAGTGGTGAGCTCCTATAATTCACCCCTCCACTTT.

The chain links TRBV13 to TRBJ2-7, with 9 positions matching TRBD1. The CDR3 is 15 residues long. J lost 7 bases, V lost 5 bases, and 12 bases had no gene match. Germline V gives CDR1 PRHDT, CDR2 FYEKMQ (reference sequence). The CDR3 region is CASSRGDRVGGEQYF. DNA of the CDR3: TGTGCCAGCAGCCGCGGGGACAGGGTTGGCGGGGAGCAGTACTTC. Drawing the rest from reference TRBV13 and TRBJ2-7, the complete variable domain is AAGVIQSPRHLIKEKRETATLKCYPIPRHDTVYWYQQGPGQDPQFLISFYEKMQSDKGSIPDRFSAQQFSDYHSELNMSSLELGDSALYFCASSRGDRVGGEQYFGPGTRLTVT.

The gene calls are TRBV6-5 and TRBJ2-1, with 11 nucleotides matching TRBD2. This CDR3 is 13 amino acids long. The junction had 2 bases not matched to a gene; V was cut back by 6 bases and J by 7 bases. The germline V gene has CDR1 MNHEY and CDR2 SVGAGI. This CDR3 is CASSRLAGNEQFF. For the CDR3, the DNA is TGTGCCAGCAGCCGACTAGCGGGGAATGAGCAGTTCTTC.

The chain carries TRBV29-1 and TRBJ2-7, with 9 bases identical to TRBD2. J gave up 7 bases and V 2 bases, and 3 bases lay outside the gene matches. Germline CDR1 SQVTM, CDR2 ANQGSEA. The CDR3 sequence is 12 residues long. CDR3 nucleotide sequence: TGCAGCGTTGAACTAGCGGGGCCAGAGCAGTACTTC. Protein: CSVELAGPEQYF.

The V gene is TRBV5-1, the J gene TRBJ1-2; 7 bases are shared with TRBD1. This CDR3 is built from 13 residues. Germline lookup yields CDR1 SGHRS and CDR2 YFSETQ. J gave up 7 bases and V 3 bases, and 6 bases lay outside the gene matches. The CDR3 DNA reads TGCGCCAGCAGCTACTACAGGGGTCTTGGCTACACCTTC. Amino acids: CASSYYRGLGYTF.

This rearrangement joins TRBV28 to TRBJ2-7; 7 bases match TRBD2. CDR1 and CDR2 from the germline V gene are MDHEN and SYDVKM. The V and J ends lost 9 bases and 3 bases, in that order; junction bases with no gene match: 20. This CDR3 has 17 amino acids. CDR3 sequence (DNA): TGTGCCAGTGGGGGGGGACTACCCGGGGCGATTCTCTACGAGCAGTACTTC. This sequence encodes CASGGGLPGAILYEQYF.

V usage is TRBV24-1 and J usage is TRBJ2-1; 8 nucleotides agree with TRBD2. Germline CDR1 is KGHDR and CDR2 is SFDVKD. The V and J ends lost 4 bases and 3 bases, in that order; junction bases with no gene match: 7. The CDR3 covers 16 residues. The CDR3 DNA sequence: TGTGCCACCAGTGACTCCGGGACTAGGATCTACAATGAGCAGTTCTTC. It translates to CATSDSGTRIYNEQFF.

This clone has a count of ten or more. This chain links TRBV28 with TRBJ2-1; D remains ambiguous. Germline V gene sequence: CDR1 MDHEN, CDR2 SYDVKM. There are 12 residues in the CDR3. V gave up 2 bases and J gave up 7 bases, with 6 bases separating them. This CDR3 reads CASSLLENEQFF. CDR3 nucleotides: TGTGCCAGCAGTTTACTAGAAAATGAGCAGTTCTTC.

In nucleotides, the CDR3 is TGTGCCAGCAGCTCCCGACAGGGCTCCGGGGAGCTGTTTTTT. Its protein product is CASSSRQGSGELFF. V is TRBV5-4 and J is TRBJ2-2; 7 nucleotides line up with TRBD1. After removal of 3 bases from V and 6 bases from J, the junction contained 5 bases not matched to a gene. The CDR3 totals 14 residues. Looked up from germline, CDR1 is SGHNT and CDR2 is YYREEE (reference sequence).

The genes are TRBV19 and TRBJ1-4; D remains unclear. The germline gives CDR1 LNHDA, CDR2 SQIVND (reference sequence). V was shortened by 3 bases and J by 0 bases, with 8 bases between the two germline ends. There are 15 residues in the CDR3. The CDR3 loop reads CASSIVAATNEKLFF. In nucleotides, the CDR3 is TGTGCCAGTAGTATTGTGGCTGCAACTAATGAAAAACTGTTTTTT.

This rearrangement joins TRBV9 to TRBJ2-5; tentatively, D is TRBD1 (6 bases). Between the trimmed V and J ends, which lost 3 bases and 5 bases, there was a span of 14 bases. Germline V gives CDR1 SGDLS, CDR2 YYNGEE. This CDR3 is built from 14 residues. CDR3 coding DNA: TGTGCCAGCAGCGACAGGGCCCTGGGGGAGACCCAGTACTTC. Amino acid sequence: CASSDRALGETQYF.

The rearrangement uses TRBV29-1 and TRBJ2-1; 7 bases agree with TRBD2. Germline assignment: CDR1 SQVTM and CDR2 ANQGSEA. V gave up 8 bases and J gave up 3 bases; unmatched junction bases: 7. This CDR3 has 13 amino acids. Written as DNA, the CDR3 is TGCAGCCATGGGAGGGTTGGCTACAATGAGCAGTTCTTC. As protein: CSHGRVGYNEQFF.

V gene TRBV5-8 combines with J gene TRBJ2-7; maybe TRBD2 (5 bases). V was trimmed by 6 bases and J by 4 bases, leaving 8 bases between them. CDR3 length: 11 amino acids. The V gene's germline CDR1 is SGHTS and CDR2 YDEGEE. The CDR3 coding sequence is TGTGCCAGCACCCCGGGGTACGAGCAGTACTTC. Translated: CASTPGYEQYF.

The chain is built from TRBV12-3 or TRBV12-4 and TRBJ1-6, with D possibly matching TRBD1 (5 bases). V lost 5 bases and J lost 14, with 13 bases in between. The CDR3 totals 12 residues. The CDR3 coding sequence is TGTGCCAGCAGTCCGGTGCCGGGGGCCCTCCACTTT. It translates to CASSPVPGALHF.

For the CDR3, the DNA is TGTGCCAGCAGGCCCTATTACAATGAGCAGTTCTTC. It codes for CASRPYYNEQFF. This rearrangement joins TRBV2 to TRBJ2-1; unclear D gene. This CDR3 spans 12 amino acids. V lost 6 bases, J lost 4 bases, and 7 bases lay in between. CDR1 and CDR2 (germline): SNHLY, FYNNEI.